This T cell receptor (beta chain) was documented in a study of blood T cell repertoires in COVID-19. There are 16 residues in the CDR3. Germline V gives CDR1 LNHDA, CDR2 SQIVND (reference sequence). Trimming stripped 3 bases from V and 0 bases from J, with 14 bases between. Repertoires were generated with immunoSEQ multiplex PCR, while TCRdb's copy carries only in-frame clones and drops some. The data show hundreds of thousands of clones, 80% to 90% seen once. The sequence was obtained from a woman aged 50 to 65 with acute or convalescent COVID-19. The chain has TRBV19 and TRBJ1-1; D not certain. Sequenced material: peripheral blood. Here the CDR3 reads CASSIELSIMNTEAFF. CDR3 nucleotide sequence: TGTGCCAGTAGTATCGAACTTTCGATTATGAACACTGAAGCTTTCTTT. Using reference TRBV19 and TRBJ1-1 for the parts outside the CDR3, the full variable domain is DGGITQSPKYLFRKEGQNVTLSCEQNLNHDAMYWYRQDPGQGLRLIYYSQIVNDFQKGDIAEGYSVSREKKESFPLTVTSAQKNPTAFYLCASSIELSIMNTEAFFGQGTRLTVV.